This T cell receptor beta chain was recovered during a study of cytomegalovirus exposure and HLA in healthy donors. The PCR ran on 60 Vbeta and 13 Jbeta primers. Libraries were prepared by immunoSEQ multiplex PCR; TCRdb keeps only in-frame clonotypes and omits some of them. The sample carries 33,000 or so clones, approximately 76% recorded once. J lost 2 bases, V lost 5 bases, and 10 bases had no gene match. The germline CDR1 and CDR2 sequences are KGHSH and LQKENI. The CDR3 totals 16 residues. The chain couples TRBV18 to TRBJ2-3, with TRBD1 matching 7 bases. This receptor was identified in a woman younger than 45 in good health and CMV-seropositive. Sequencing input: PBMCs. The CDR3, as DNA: TGTGCCAGCTCAGAGGGACAGCCTGGACTCACAGATACGCAGTATTTT. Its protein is CASSEGQPGLTDTQYF.